The present T cell receptor beta chain was sequenced within a study of CD8 T cells in Susac syndrome. RNA totalling about 0.45 to 1 ug underwent reverse transcription with random hexamers. Amplification of TCR beta CDR3 by immunoSEQ multiplex PCR spanned 54 Vbeta and 13 Jbeta. TCRdb reanalysed the immunoSEQ multiplex PCR reads using MiXCR and keeps one entry per CDR3 protein. The data hold approximately 150,000 distinct CDR3 sequences, with roughly 95% observed a single time. Germline CDR1 and CDR2: SQVTM and ANQGSEA. There are 16 residues in the CDR3. The germline V and J ends were trimmed by 6 bases and 2 bases, with 22 bases remaining between them. Sequencing of TCR beta was performed on blood CD8+ and CD4+ T cells.

The sample comprised CD4+ T cells from PBMCs. The sequence was collected from a human donor with multiple sclerosis. This chain uses TRBV29-1 with TRBJ1-1; a possible D gene is TRBD1 (5 bases). The CDR3 sequence is CSVLPGRLRPNTEAFF. CDR3 coding DNA: TGCAGCGTCCTCCCGGGACGGCTTCGTCCAAACACTGAAGCTTTCTTT.